These 19 T cell receptor beta chains were all obtained from the same sample, sequenced in a study of T cell repertoires in cytomegalovirus infection. TCRdb reprocessed the reads via MiXCR and lists one record per CDR3 protein. The sample has 490,000 or so distinct CDR3 sequences, about 10% seen once; the top ten hold around 9.6%. The sample consisted of PBMCs. These receptor sequences come from a human donor in good health (CMV status not recorded). Some clones in this sample may be carry-over from other donors' samples.

This clonotype was picked up a small number of times. The genes are TRBV27 and TRBJ1-6, with 7 bases matching TRBD1. After removal of 6 bases from V and 0 bases from J, the junction contained 11 bases not matched to a gene. This CDR3 contains 18 residues. Germline CDR1 is MNHEY and CDR2 is SMNVEV (reference sequence). CDR3 in DNA: TGTGCCAGCAGCCACCGGAAGGGGACAGACTCCTATAATTCACCCCTCCACTTT. As protein: CASSHRKGTDSYNSPLHF.

This clonotype showed up many times. The V gene is TRBV6-2 or TRBV6-3, the J gene TRBJ2-2; D is unclear. The germline V gene has CDR1 MNHEY and CDR2 SVGEGT. Trimming pared 6 bases from V and 7 bases from J, leaving 12 bases between. The CDR3 has 13 residues. The CDR3 DNA follows: TGTGCCAGCAGAAGACTGGTAATCGGGGAGCTGTTTTTT. Its translation is CASRRLVIGELFF.

The genes are TRBV9 and TRBJ1-2; 7 bases agree with TRBD1. This CDR3 is 13 amino acids long. Germline lookup yields CDR1 SGDLS and CDR2 YYNGEE. V lost 4 bases to trimming and J lost 6 bases; unmatched junction nucleotides: 6. CDR3 protein: CASSSWDSNGYTF. The CDR3 DNA reads TGTGCCAGCAGCTCATGGGACAGCAATGGCTACACCTTC.

The table lists this clonotype with many counts. The CDR3 is CASSNTGMSNGYTF. CDR3 sequence (DNA): TGTGCCAGCAGTAATACAGGGATGTCAAATGGCTACACCTTC. The chain links TRBV7-2 to TRBJ1-2; the D gene is possibly TRBD1 (6 bases). The CDR3 sequence is 14 residues long. Germline CDR1 and CDR2: SGHTA and FQGNSA. V shed 6 bases and J shed 6 bases, with 17 bases lying between them.

This clonotype was seen a few times. The rearrangement uses TRBV5-1 and TRBJ1-1; TRBD1 aligns across 7 bases. The CDR3 has 15 amino acids. Trimming took 3 bases from V and 1 from J; bases not matched to a gene: 6. CDR1 and CDR2 (germline): SGHRS, YFSETQ. The CDR3 region is CASSSRTGPNTEAFF. DNA for the CDR3: TGCGCCAGCAGCTCAAGGACAGGCCCGAACACTGAAGCTTTCTTT.

This clonotype was counted many times. CDR3 loop: CASSRQGAVNTEAFF. The CDR3 DNA sequence: TGTGCCAGCAGTCGACAGGGGGCTGTGAACACTGAAGCTTTCTTT. J is TRBJ1-1 and V is TRBV12-3 or TRBV12-4; 10 nucleotides align to TRBD1. With V trimmed by 5 bases and J by 0 bases, 3 bases remained unmatched. This CDR3 is 15 amino acids long.

This chain links TRBV19 with TRBJ1-3, with no clear D. The V gene lost 3 bases and the J gene lost 3 bases, with 12 bases spanning the gap. Looked up from germline, CDR1 is LNHDA and CDR2 is SQIVND (reference sequence). This CDR3 is built from 15 residues. The CDR3 sequence is CASSISAADGNTIYF. The CDR3 coding sequence is TGTGCCAGTAGTATCTCCGCGGCGGATGGAAACACCATATATTTT.

This clonotype was detected a few times. The chain links TRBV6-6 to TRBJ2-2, with 8 bases fitting TRBD1. Per germline, CDR1 MNHNY and CDR2 SVGAGI (reference sequence). This CDR3 has 18 amino acids. The V segment lost 0 bases and the J segment 6 bases; nucleotides outside the gene matches: 12. CDR3 coding DNA: TGTGCCAGCAGTTACTCGATAACAGGGGGAGTTCCAGCCGGGGAGCTGTTTTTT. Protein sequence: CASSYSITGGVPAGELFF.

There are many counts of this clonotype. J is TRBJ1-1 and V is TRBV12-3 or TRBV12-4, with D possibly being TRBD1 (6 bases). Deletions cut 6 bases from V and 3 bases from J, with 14 bases between. There are 14 residues in the CDR3. The chain's CDR3 is CASSFQGRDTEAFF. The CDR3 nucleotides read TGTGCCAGCAGCTTCCAGGGGAGGGACACTGAAGCTTTCTTT.

The chain joins TRBV20-1 to TRBJ1-1; 7 bases match TRBD1. Unmatched junction bases numbered 1, after V lost 0 bases and J lost 0 bases. CDR1 DFQATT and CDR2 SNEGSKA come from the germline V gene (reference sequence). The CDR3 extends over 14 amino acids. The CDR3 protein is CSARDTGVNTEAFF. The CDR3 bases are TGCAGTGCTAGAGATACAGGGGTGAACACTGAAGCTTTCTTT.

A note on this clonotype: A read error may explain this, as a much larger clone is one base away. The rearrangement links TRBV12-3 or TRBV12-4 to TRBJ1-2, with D unresolved. The CDR3 totals 11 residues. The CDR3 DNA follows: TGTACCAGCAGTCCCCTCGGTGGCTACACCTTC. Translating gives CTSSPLGGYTF.

The chain couples TRBV5-4 to TRBJ2-5, with 7 bases identical to TRBD2. Germline V gene sequence: CDR1 SGHNT, CDR2 YYREEE (reference sequence). This CDR3 has 18 amino acids. V shed 0 bases, J shed 5 bases, and the junction held 16 bases outside the gene matches. The chain's CDR3 is CASSLATSSGALRETQYF. The CDR3 nucleotides read TGTGCCAGCAGCTTGGCTACGTCTAGCGGAGCTCTCCGGGAGACCCAGTACTTC. Full variable domain (rest looked up from reference TRBV5-4 and TRBJ2-5): ETGVTQSPTHLIKTRGQQVTLRCSSQSGHNTVSWYQQALGQGPQFIFQYYREEENGRGNFPPRFSGLQFPNYSSELNVNALELDDSALYLCASSLATSSGALRETQYFGPGTRLLVL.

This clonotype occurred a few times. The chain couples TRBV20-1 to TRBJ2-2; a possible D gene is TRBD1 (6 bases). V dropped 5 bases and J dropped 1 base, with 14 bases sitting between them. The CDR3 covers 15 residues. The germline CDR1 and CDR2 sequences are DFQATT and SNEGSKA (reference sequence). CDR3 protein: CSALPRTENTGELFF. CDR3 coding DNA: TGCAGTGCTCTCCCCCGGACAGAGAACACCGGGGAGCTGTTTTTT.

This clonotype has ten or more counts. The chain uses TRBV6-6 and TRBJ1-1; a possible D gene is TRBD1 (5 bases). Per germline, CDR1 MNHNY and CDR2 SVGAGI (reference sequence). CDR3 length: 12 amino acids. V shed 2 bases and J shed 10 bases, with 11 bases lying between them. DNA of the CDR3: TGTGCCAGCAGTTACCCTAGGGACGTAGCTTTCTTT. It codes for CASSYPRDVAFF.

The V gene is TRBV20-1, the J gene TRBJ2-3; 8 bases are shared with TRBD2. The germline V gene encodes CDR1 DFQATT and CDR2 SNEGSKA (reference sequence). The V gene end was trimmed by 4 bases and the J gene end by 4 bases; junction bases not matched to a gene: 7. CDR3 length equals 14 residues. CDR3 protein: CSATAGDGADTQYF. CDR3 in DNA: TGCAGTGCTACAGCGGGAGATGGCGCAGATACGCAGTATTTT.

This chain joins TRBV28 and TRBJ2-7; 10 nucleotides line up with TRBD1. CDR1 MDHEN and CDR2 SYDVKM come from the germline V gene. The V and J ends lost 5 bases and 5 bases, in that order; junction bases with no gene match: 6. The CDR3 contains 14 residues. The CDR3 sequence is CASSPGQGDHEQYF. The DNA of the CDR3 is TGTGCCAGCAGTCCTGGACAGGGGGACCACGAGCAGTACTTC. The full variable domain, its missing parts supplied by reference TRBV28 and TRBJ2-7, is DVKVTQSSRYLVKRTGEKVFLECVQDMDHENMFWYRQDPGLGLRLIYFSYDVKMKEKGDIPEGYSVSREKKERFSLILESASTNQTSMYLCASSPGQGDHEQYFGPGTRLTVT.

This clonotype has a count of ten or more. The chain is built from TRBV28 and TRBJ2-7, with 11 bases fitting TRBD1. Per the germline V gene, CDR1 is MDHEN and CDR2 is SYDVKM. V lost 8 bases, J lost 1 base, and 7 bases stayed unmatched. This CDR3 contains 15 residues. For the CDR3, the DNA is TGTGCCAGCCAGGCCGGGACAGGGGGGTCCTACGAGCAGTACTTC. This translates into CASQAGTGGSYEQYF.

This clonotype was picked up many times. The chain has TRBV7-8 and TRBJ2-1, with D perhaps matching TRBD2 (6 bases). V was cut by 5 bases and J by 8 bases, with 16 bases left in between. The CDR3 length is 14 residues. Looked up from germline, CDR1 is SGHVS and CDR2 is FQNEAQ. CDR3 sequence (DNA): TGTGCCAGCAGCCGAGCCGGGGGACGGGATGAGCAGTTCTTC. Amino acid sequence: CASSRAGGRDEQFF.

At least ten counts were recorded for this clonotype. The chain has TRBV7-3 and TRBJ2-1; 9 nucleotides match TRBD2. This CDR3 is built from 18 residues. V was clipped by 5 bases and J by 8 bases; unmatched bases: 19. CDR1 SGHTA and CDR2 FQGTGA come from the germline V gene. The CDR3 nucleotides read TGTGCCAGCAGCCCCCAAGCGGGAGGATCAGGGGTGCAGGATGAGCAGTTCTTC. Translating it yields CASSPQAGGSGVQDEQFF. The full variable domain, its missing parts supplied by reference TRBV7-3 and TRBJ2-1, is GAGVSQTPSNKVTEKGKYVELRCDPISGHTALYWYRQSLGQGPEFLIYFQGTGAADDSGLPNDRFFAVRPEGSVSTLKIQRTERGDSAVYLCASSPQAGGSGVQDEQFFGPGTRLTVL.